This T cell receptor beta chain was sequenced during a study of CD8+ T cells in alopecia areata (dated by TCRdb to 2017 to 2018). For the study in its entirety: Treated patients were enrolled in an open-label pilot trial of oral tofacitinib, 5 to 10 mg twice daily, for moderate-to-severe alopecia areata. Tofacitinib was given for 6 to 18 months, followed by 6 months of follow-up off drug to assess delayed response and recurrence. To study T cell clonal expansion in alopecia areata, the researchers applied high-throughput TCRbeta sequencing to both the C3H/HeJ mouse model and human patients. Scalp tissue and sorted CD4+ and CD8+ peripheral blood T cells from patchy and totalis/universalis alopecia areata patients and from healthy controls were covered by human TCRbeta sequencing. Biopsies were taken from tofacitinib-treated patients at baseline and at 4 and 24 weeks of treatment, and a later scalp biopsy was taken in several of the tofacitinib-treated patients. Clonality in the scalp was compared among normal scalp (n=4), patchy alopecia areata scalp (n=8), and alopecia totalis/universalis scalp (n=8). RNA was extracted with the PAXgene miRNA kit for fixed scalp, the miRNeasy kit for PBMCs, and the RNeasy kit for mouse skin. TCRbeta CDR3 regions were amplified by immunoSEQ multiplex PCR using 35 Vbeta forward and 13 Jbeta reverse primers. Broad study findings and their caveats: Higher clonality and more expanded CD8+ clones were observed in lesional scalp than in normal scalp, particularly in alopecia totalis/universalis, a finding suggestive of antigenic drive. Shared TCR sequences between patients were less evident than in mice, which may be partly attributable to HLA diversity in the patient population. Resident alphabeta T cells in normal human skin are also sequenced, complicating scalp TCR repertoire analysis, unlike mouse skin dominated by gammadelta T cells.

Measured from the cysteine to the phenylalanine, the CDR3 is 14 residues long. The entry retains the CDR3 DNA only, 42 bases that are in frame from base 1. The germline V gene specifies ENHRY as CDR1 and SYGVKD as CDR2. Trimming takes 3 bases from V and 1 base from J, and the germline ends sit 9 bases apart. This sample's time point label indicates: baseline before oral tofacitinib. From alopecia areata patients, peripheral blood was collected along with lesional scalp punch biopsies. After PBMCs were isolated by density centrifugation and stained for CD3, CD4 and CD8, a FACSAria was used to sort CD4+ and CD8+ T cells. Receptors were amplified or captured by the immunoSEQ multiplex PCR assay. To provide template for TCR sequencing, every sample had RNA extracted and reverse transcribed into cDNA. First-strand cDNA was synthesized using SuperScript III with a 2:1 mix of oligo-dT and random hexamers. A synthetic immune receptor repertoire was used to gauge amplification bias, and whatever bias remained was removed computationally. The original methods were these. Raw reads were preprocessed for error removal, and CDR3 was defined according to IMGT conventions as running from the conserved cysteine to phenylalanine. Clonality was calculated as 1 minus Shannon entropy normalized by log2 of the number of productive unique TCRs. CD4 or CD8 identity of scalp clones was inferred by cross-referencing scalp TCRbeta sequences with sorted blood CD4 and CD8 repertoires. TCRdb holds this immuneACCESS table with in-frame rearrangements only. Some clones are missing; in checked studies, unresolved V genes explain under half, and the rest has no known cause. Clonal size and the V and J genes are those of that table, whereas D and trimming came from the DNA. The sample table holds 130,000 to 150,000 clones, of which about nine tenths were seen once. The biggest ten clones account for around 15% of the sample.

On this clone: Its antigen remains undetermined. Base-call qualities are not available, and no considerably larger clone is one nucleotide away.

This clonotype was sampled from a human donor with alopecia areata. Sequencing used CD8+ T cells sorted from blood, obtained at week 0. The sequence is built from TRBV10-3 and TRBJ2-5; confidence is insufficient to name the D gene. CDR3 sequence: CAISEPGTQETQYF. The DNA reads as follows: TGTGCCATCAGTGAACCGGGTACCCAAGAGACCCAGTACTTC.